A single sample gave rise to the 8 T cell receptor beta chains below, sequenced in a study of blood T cell repertoires in COVID-19. Clones were sequenced by immunoSEQ multiplex PCR, and TCRdb holds only the in-frame ones, with some missing. The top ten hold 2.2% of the sample, which has some 250,000 clones, roughly 89% seen once. Source material: peripheral blood. The receptors stem from a man aged 30 to 39 who had recovered from COVID-19.

CDR3 protein: CASSPGQGKETQYF. DNA of the CDR3: TGCGCCAGCAGCCCGGGACAGGGTAAGGAGACCCAGTACTTC. This chain joins TRBV5-1 and TRBJ2-5; the match to TRBD1 covers 9 bases. Unmatched junction bases numbered 6, after V lost 4 bases and J lost 5 bases. Looked up from germline, CDR1 is SGHRS and CDR2 is YFSETQ. CDR3 length equals 14 residues.

The chain has TRBV29-1 and TRBJ2-6; D is perhaps TRBD2 (6 bases). The CDR3 has 13 residues. Germline CDR1 reads SQVTM; CDR2 reads ANQGSEA. Trimming took 6 bases from V and 4 from J, leaving 10 bases between them. The CDR3 DNA reads TGCAGCGTAGGGACTGACGGGGCCAACGTCCTGACTTTC. Its translation: CSVGTDGANVLTF.

The table lists this clone with a count of one. The DNA for the CDR3 is TGCGCCAGCAGCCAAGAGAAAGATAATTCACCCCTCCACTTT. Its translation is CASSQEKDNSPLHF. The rearrangement links TRBV5-1 to TRBJ1-6, with unresolved D. Germline V lookup: CDR1 SGHRS, CDR2 YFSETQ. V was clipped by 4 bases and J by 5 bases, with 10 bases between them. The CDR3 is 14 amino acids.

This chain joins TRBV13 and TRBJ2-3; TRBD2 matches 8 bases. V shed 5 bases, J shed 0 bases, and the junction held 4 bases outside the gene matches. The CDR3 runs to 15 residues. In germline, CDR1 is PRHDT, CDR2 FYEKMQ (reference sequence). In DNA form, the CDR3 reads TGTGCCAGCAGCCCAGCGGGGGCGAGCACAGATACGCAGTATTTT. Translating gives CASSPAGASTDTQYF. Full variable domain (outside the CDR3, taken from reference TRBV13 and TRBJ2-3): AAGVIQSPRHLIKEKRETATLKCYPIPRHDTVYWYQQGPGQDPQFLISFYEKMQSDKGSIPDRFSAQQFSDYHSELNMSSLELGDSALYFCASSPAGASTDTQYFGPGTRLTVL.

This chain uses TRBV3-1 (or the pseudogene TRBV3-2) with TRBJ2-2, with D perhaps matching TRBD2 (7 bases). Trimming removed 0 bases at V and 9 bases at J, with 11 bases between. The length of the CDR3 is 14 residues. CDR1 is LGHDT, CDR2 YNNKEL, per germline (reference sequence). This CDR3 is CASSQDAGARELFF. The CDR3, as DNA: TGTGCCAGCAGCCAAGACGCGGGGGCCCGGGAGCTGTTTTTT.

The chain links TRBV7-2 to TRBJ1-1; TRBD1 aligns across 7 bases. Trimming at V came to 5 bases and at J to 1 base, leaving 16 bases not matched to a gene. This CDR3 region has 18 residues. Germline-derived CDR1 and CDR2 are SGHTA and FQGNSA. CDR3 amino acids: CASSPQDRYLMGNTEAFF. The CDR3 DNA reads TGTGCCAGCAGCCCTCAGGACAGGTATCTCATGGGGAACACTGAAGCTTTCTTT. The full variable domain, rest sourced from reference TRBV7-2 and TRBJ1-1, is GAGVSQSPSNKVTEKGKDVELRCDPISGHTALYWYRQSLGQGLEFLIYFQGNSAPDKSGLPSDRFSAERTGGSVSTLTIQRTQQEDSAVYLCASSPQDRYLMGNTEAFFGQGTRLTVV.

The J gene is TRBJ1-2, the V gene TRBV9; tentative D call: TRBD1 (5 bases). CDR1 is SGDLS, CDR2 YYNGEE, per germline. CDR3 length: 13 residues. V lost 1 base to trimming and J lost 14 bases, with 18 bases between them. The CDR3 reads CASSVLGHNSPTF. The CDR3 DNA is TGTGCCAGCAGCGTACTTGGACACAATAGCCCAACCTTC.

J is TRBJ2-1 and V is TRBV30; 7 bases line up with TRBD1. The CDR3 extends over 16 amino acids. The V gene end was trimmed by 4 bases and the J gene end by 0 bases; junction bases not matched to a gene: 9. Per germline, CDR1 GTSNPN and CDR2 SVGIG (reference sequence). The CDR3 sequence: CAWNRQGASSYNEQFF. The CDR3 coding sequence is TGTGCCTGGAACAGACAGGGCGCTAGCTCCTACAATGAGCAGTTCTTC.